This entry is about one T cell receptor (beta chain). Per the original methods: Estimation of nucleated cell counts relied on the amplification of reference gene primers. Produced via immunoSEQ multiplex PCR; TCRdb's table is partial and in-frame only. V and J calls and clone size come straight from that table; D and trimming were deduced from the DNA. The repertoire consists of around 69,000 clones, with around 85% occurring once and the leading ten covering around 23%. The ends were cut back, 1 base at V and 8 bases at J, with 11 bases in the middle. In germline, CDR1 is MNHEY, CDR2 SVGAGI. The CDR3 is made up of 14 amino acids. This entry belongs to a study of blood T cell repertoires in COVID-19. For the study at large: Material from acute and convalescent COVID-19 was sourced from the United States, Italy and Spain. T cells, B-cell-depleted T cells, or PBMCs supplied cDNA or gDNA.

The clonotype was recovered from a man in his fifties or sixties with acute or convalescent COVID-19. The V call is TRBV6-5, the J call TRBJ1-4, with D possibly matching TRBD1 (5 bases). Sequences were obtained from peripheral blood. CDR3 protein: CASSYLQGVEKLFF. The CDR3 bases are TGTGCCAGCAGTTACTTGCAGGGCGTAGAAAAACTGTTTTTT.